This T cell receptor beta chain originates from a study of identical twins. MiXCR, run by TCRdb on the 5' RACE reads, gives a single entry per CDR3 protein. This table has about 200,000 distinct CDR3 sequences, more than 15% appearing once. This sample also belongs to another study, concerning T cells expressing NK-cell markers. That paper adds: In several experiments, an anti-gamma-delta TCR antibody restricted sorting to alpha-beta TCR T cells.

The receptor was derived from a woman aged 18-35 years in good health. The sequenced sample was CD8+ T cells sorted from blood.

CDR3 DNA: TGTGCCAGCAGCCGAGGGTGGGGGACAGGGGTCAATGAGCAGTTCTTC. Translating it yields CASSRGWGTGVNEQFF. The chain recombines TRBV14 with TRBJ2-1; 10 bases line up with TRBD1. The V gene end was trimmed by 4 bases and the J gene end by 6 bases; junction bases not matched to a gene: 9. The CDR3 contains 16 residues. In germline, CDR1 is SGHDN, CDR2 FVKESK.